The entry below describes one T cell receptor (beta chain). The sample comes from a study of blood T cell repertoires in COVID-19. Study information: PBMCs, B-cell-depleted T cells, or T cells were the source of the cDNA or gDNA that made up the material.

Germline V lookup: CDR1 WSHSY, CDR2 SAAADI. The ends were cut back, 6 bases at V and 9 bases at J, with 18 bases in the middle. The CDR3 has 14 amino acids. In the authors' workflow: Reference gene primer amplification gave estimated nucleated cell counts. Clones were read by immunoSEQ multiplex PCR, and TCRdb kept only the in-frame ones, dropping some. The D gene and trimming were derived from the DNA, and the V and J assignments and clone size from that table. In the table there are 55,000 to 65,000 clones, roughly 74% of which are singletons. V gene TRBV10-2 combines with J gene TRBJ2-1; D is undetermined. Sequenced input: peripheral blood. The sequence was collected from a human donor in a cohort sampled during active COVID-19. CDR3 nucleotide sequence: TGCGCCAGCAGGGAGAATAGCCCTACCGGTGAGCAGTTCTTC. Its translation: CASRENSPTGEQFF.